This entry lists 23 T cell receptor beta chains sequenced from one sample in a study of monozygotic twins with inflammatory bowel disease. Following a re-call of the 5' RACE reads, TCRdb has one entry per CDR3 protein and lacks DNA. The sample totals 400,000 or so distinct CDR3 sequences. Sequenced material: blood. The receptors here all came from a human donor with ulcerative colitis or Crohn's disease, or a healthy co-twin of an affected twin (not recorded which).

The CDR3 here is CSATDSQFSGNTIYF. V is TRBV20-1 and J is TRBJ1-3; TCRdb selects TRBD1, and the lack of DNA leaves this call unchecked. The germline V gene has CDR1 DFQATT and CDR2 SNEGSKA (reference sequence). The CDR3 spans 15 residues.

The chain uses TRBV15 and TRBJ2-1; TCRdb gives TRBD2 as the D gene, but with no DNA this cannot be confirmed. The CDR3 covers 13 residues. In germline, CDR1 is LNHNV, CDR2 YYDKDF (reference sequence). The CDR3: CATSRDSGSEQFF.

The chain uses TRBV7-6 and TRBJ2-5; TCRdb's D gene call, TRBD1, goes unchecked for lack of DNA. CDR1 SGHVS and CDR2 FNYEAQ come from the germline V gene. CDR3 length: 16 amino acids. The CDR3 region is CASSLEGGPPQETQYF.

The chain recombines TRBV6-6 with TRBJ2-7; no DNA is available, so the TRBD2 call from TCRdb remains unchecked. The CDR3 length is 14 residues. From germline, CDR1 is MNHNY and CDR2 SVGAGI (reference sequence). The CDR3: CASSYGGELGEQYF.

The chain is built from TRBV4-3 and TRBJ1-3; TCRdb indicates TRBD1, and absent DNA this call remains unverified. The CDR3 contains 16 residues. Germline V gene sequence: CDR1 LGHNA, CDR2 YSLEER. The CDR3 reads CPSSQDRGSGVNTIYF.

The rearrangement uses TRBV20-1 and TRBJ2-3; TCRdb outputs TRBD1, but without DNA this stays unchecked. Germline values: CDR1 DFQATT, CDR2 SNEGSKA (reference sequence). This CDR3 has 18 amino acids. CDR3 protein: CSARDYPNRDRLQDTQYF.

The rearrangement joins TRBV20-1 to TRBJ2-7; the TCRdb call, TRBD2, lacks DNA for checking. The germline gives CDR1 DFQATT, CDR2 SNEGSKA (reference sequence). The CDR3 length is 14 residues. CDR3 residues: CSARPFLAGGEQYF.

The chain couples TRBV20-1 to TRBJ2-2; TCRdb picks TRBD2, but there is no DNA to check that call. This CDR3 is 13 amino acids long. The germline V gene encodes CDR1 DFQATT and CDR2 SNEGSKA (reference sequence). CDR3 residues: CSARLAPTGELFF.

V gene TRBV6-2 or TRBV6-3 combines with J gene TRBJ2-7; the TRBD2 assignment by TCRdb is unverifiable without DNA. The CDR3 sequence is 17 residues long. CDR1 is MNHEY, CDR2 SVGEGT, per germline. The CDR3 sequence: CASSQPPPEGLSYEQYF.

V is TRBV29-1 and J is TRBJ1-2; the TRBD1 assignment by TCRdb is unverifiable without DNA. The CDR3 extends over 12 amino acids. The germline gives CDR1 SQVTM, CDR2 ANQGSEA. The CDR3 here is CTVWRTGYGYTF.

The V gene is TRBV7-2, the J gene TRBJ1-4; TCRdb indicates TRBD1, and absent DNA this call remains unverified. The CDR3 length is 17 residues. Germline loops: CDR1 SGHTA, CDR2 FQGNSA. This CDR3 is CASSLRAGQGYNEKLFF.

The rearrangement uses TRBV4-1 and TRBJ1-1. CDR3 length: 16 residues. Germline V gene data show CDR1 as MGHRA and CDR2 as YSYEKL. CDR3 in amino acids: CASSQEEGRYNTEAFF.

The V and J genes are TRBV5-4 and TRBJ1-3. Germline V gene sequence: CDR1 SGHNT, CDR2 YYREEE (reference sequence). CDR3 length: 14 residues. The CDR3 spells CASSTEGSGNTIYF.

The CDR3 protein is CASSLEAAGPGELFF. This chain uses TRBV5-1 with TRBJ2-2. The CDR3 has 15 amino acids. CDR1 is SGHRS, CDR2 YFSETQ, per germline.

The V gene is TRBV5-1, the J gene TRBJ1-1; TCRdb's D call, TRBD1, is unchecked because there is no DNA. Germline values: CDR1 SGHRS, CDR2 YFSETQ. The CDR3 has 14 amino acids. CDR3 residues: CASSWDSRNTEAFF.

This chain connects TRBV12-3 or TRBV12-4 to TRBJ1-1; the TCRdb D gene call, TRBD1, has no DNA to confirm it. The CDR3 spans 13 residues. CDR3 sequence reads: CASSLAGSQGAFF.

V usage is TRBV5-6 and J usage is TRBJ2-1; TCRdb names TRBD2, which stays unverified in the absence of DNA. The CDR3 covers 14 residues. Germline V gene data show CDR1 as SGHDT and CDR2 as YYEEEE. CDR3 amino acids: CASSFRTMYNEQFF.

The rearrangement links TRBV12-3 or TRBV12-4 to TRBJ1-1. The CDR3 is 15 residues long. The CDR3: CASRLNINLNTEAFF.

The chain joins TRBV29-1 to TRBJ2-5; no DNA is available, so the TRBD1 call from TCRdb remains unchecked. CDR3 size: 11 residues. CDR1 SQVTM and CDR2 ANQGSEA come from the germline V gene. CDR3 sequence: CSVERGETQYF. Full variable domain (rest looked up from reference TRBV29-1 and TRBJ2-5): SAVISQKPSRDICQRGTSLTIQCQVDSQVTMMFWYRQQPGQSLTLIATANQGSEATYESGFVIDKFPISRPNLTFSTLTVSNMSPEDSSIYLCSVERGETQYFGPGTRLLVL.

This chain uses TRBV27 with TRBJ1-4; the TCRdb D gene call, TRBD1, has no DNA to confirm it. There are 13 residues in the CDR3. CDR1 is MNHEY, CDR2 SMNVEV, per germline (reference sequence). CDR3 sequence reads: CASMDRVNEKLFF.

The V gene is TRBV6-1, the J gene TRBJ1-5; the D call from TCRdb, TRBD1, cannot be confirmed without DNA. CDR3 length equals 16 residues. Germline V gene lookup returns CDR1 MNHNS and CDR2 SASEGT. CDR3 loop: CASSDRGQGVNQPQHF.

The genes are TRBV4-1 and TRBJ1-5; the D call from TCRdb, TRBD1, cannot be confirmed without DNA. Germline CDR1 MGHRA, CDR2 YSYEKL. The CDR3 runs 17 residues. CDR3 sequence: CASSQVKQDYSNQPQHF.

The chain combines TRBV19 with TRBJ2-3; the TCRdb call, TRBD1, lacks DNA for checking. This CDR3 has 11 amino acids. The germline gives CDR1 LNHDA, CDR2 SQIVND (reference sequence). The CDR3 sequence is CASTWADTQYF.